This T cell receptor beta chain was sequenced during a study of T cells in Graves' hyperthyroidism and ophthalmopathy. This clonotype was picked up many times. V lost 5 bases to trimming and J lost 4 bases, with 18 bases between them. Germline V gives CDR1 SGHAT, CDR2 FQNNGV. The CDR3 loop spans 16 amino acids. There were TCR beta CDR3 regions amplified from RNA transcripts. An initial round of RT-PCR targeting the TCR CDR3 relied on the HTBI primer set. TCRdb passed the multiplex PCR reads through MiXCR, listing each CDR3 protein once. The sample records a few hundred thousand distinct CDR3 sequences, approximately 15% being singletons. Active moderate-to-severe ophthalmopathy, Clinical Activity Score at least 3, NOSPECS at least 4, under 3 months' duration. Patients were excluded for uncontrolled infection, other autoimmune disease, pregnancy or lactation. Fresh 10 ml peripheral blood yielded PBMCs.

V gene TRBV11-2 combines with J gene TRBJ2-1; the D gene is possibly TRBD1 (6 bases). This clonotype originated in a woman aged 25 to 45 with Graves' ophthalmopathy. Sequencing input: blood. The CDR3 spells CASSPLQGPRYNEQFF. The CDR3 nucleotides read TGTGCCAGCAGCCCATTACAGGGTCCCCGGTACAATGAGCAGTTCTTC.